The 25 T cell receptor beta chains in this list originate from one sample, sequenced in a study of cytomegalovirus exposure and HLA in healthy donors. The PCR was carried out with 60 Vbeta primers and 13 Jbeta primers. TCRdb keeps only in-frame clones here, not all; method: immunoSEQ multiplex PCR. The table lists roughly 140,000 clones. Sequencing was carried out using PBMCs. These TCRs come from a male donor in good health and CMV-seronegative.

The CDR3 DNA is TGTGCCAGCAGCACGGGACAGGGAGGTTCACCCCTCCACTTT. Translating it yields CASSTGQGGSPLHF. The V gene is TRBV7-3, the J gene TRBJ1-6, with 9 bases that match TRBD1. The CDR3 totals 14 residues. With V trimmed by 5 bases and J by 9 bases, 5 bases remained unmatched. In germline, CDR1 is SGHTA, CDR2 FQGTGA.

J is TRBJ1-5 and V is TRBV5-6, with 7 positions matching TRBD1. The CDR3 has 13 residues. Germline V gene sequence: CDR1 SGHDT, CDR2 YYEEEE. V gave up 0 bases and J gave up 10 bases; unmatched junction bases: 4. The CDR3 protein is CASSLAVGGPQHF. CDR3 in DNA: TGTGCCAGCAGCTTGGCCGTAGGGGGCCCCCAGCATTTT.

This chain uses TRBV13 with TRBJ1-1; the D gene is possibly TRBD1 (6 bases). Trimming removed 5 bases from V and 9 bases from J, with 16 bases in between. This CDR3 comprises 13 residues. Germline CDR1 is PRHDT and CDR2 is FYEKMQ (reference sequence). CDR3 DNA: TGTGCCAGCAGCAAGAAAACCGGGACAAAAGCTTTCTTT. Protein sequence: CASSKKTGTKAFF.

The J gene is TRBJ1-1, the V gene TRBV7-2; 9 bases match TRBD1. The germline gives CDR1 SGHTA, CDR2 FQGNSA. The CDR3 extends over 13 amino acids. Trimming cost V 7 bases and J 11 bases; bases outside gene matches: 11. The CDR3 sequence: CASTLGDRVGAFF. The CDR3 DNA sequence: TGTGCCAGCACTCTCGGGGACAGGGTCGGGGCTTTCTTT.

This chain connects TRBV7-9 to TRBJ1-2, with D possibly matching TRBD1 (5 bases). The V end lost 6 bases, the J end lost 0 bases, and 17 bases lay between the germline ends. This CDR3 region has 16 residues. CDR1 SEHNR and CDR2 FQNEAQ come from the germline V gene (reference sequence). For the CDR3, the DNA is TGTGCCAGCAGTTCAGGGAGGGGTTCAGCTAACTATGGCTACACCTTC. Its protein is CASSSGRGSANYGYTF.

The chain uses TRBV2 and TRBJ2-1, with a possible D match to TRBD2 (5 bases). Trimming left V 5 bases short and J 4 bases short, with 12 bases between. The germline gives CDR1 SNHLY, CDR2 FYNNEI. CDR3 size: 14 residues. The CDR3 nucleotides are TGTGCCAGCAGTCTTGGAACTAGTTACAATGAGCAGTTCTTC. Translated, it gives CASSLGTSYNEQFF.

The chain combines TRBV6-4 with TRBJ1-2; 10 positions agree with TRBD1. V lost 0 bases to trimming and J lost 8 bases; unmatched junction nucleotides: 12. Looked up from germline, CDR1 is MRHNA and CDR2 is SNTAGT. There are 17 residues in the CDR3. The chain's CDR3 is CASSDSRQGAKINGYTF. For the CDR3, the DNA is TGTGCCAGCAGTGACTCGCGACAGGGGGCAAAGATTAACGGCTACACCTTC.

The chain joins TRBV13 to TRBJ1-2; D is ambiguous. Per germline, CDR1 PRHDT and CDR2 FYEKMQ (reference sequence). The ends were cut back, 2 bases at V and 4 bases at J, with 11 bases in the middle. The CDR3 is made up of 14 amino acids. The CDR3 DNA reads TGTGCCAGCAGCTTAACGCGGGGAGTCTATGGCTACACCTTC. This encodes CASSLTRGVYGYTF.

This chain links TRBV25-1 with TRBJ1-1; 7 bases map to TRBD1. Germline V gene sequence: CDR1 MGHDK, CDR2 SYGVNS. After removal of 5 bases from V and 7 bases from J, the junction contained 7 bases not matched to a gene. This CDR3 is 13 amino acids long. In nucleotides, the CDR3 is TGTGCCAGCAGTCAAACAACAGGGGTTGAAGCTTTCTTT. Translation gives CASSQTTGVEAFF.

V is TRBV6-5 and J is TRBJ1-2, with a tentative D call TRBD1 (5 bases). V was shortened by 4 bases and J by 4 bases, with 10 bases between the two germline ends. The CDR3 length is 13 residues. CDR1 is MNHEY and CDR2 is SVGAGI in the germline V gene. The CDR3 DNA follows: TGTGCCAGCAGTTCAGGGTACGGCTATGGCTACACCTTC. This sequence encodes CASSSGYGYGYTF.

V gene TRBV30 combines with J gene TRBJ1-4, with a weak D call TRBD1 (5 bases). Germline assignment: CDR1 GTSNPN and CDR2 SVGIG (reference sequence). The CDR3 has 14 amino acids. Trimming removed 2 bases from V and 10 bases from J, with 17 bases in between. CDR3 nucleotides: TGTGCCTGGAGTAGGCCAGGTGCCCAGGGAAAACTGTTTTTT. Its translation is CAWSRPGAQGKLFF.

The CDR3 spells CASSPMFAGGGEKLFF. CDR3 in DNA: TGTGCCAGCTCACCAATGTTCGCCGGCGGAGGAGAAAAACTGTTTTTT. The J gene is TRBJ1-4, the V gene TRBV18, with no clear D. V was trimmed by 2 bases and J by 8 bases, leaving 18 bases between them. Germline CDR1 is KGHSH and CDR2 is LQKENI. This CDR3 has 16 residues. Full variable domain (remainder filled in from reference TRBV18 and TRBJ1-4): NAGVMQNPRHLVRRRGQEARLRCSPMKGHSHVYWYRQLPEEGLKFMVYLQKENIIDESGMPKERFSAEFPKEGPSILRIQQVVRGDSAAYFCASSPMFAGGGEKLFFGSGTQLSVL.

The gene calls are TRBV28 and TRBJ1-1; 9 bases map to TRBD1. V shed 4 bases, J shed 4 bases, and the junction held 7 bases outside the gene matches. The CDR3 is made up of 15 amino acids. CDR1 and CDR2 from the germline V gene are MDHEN and SYDVKM. CDR3 amino acids: CASSSLTGGPTEAFF. For the CDR3, the DNA is TGTGCCAGCAGTTCCCTCACAGGGGGCCCCACTGAAGCTTTCTTT.

This chain connects TRBV27 to TRBJ2-7, with D unresolved. With 8 bases removed from V and 5 bases from J, the gap between germline ends came to 16 bases. The CDR3 is made up of 13 amino acids. The germline gives CDR1 MNHEY, CDR2 SMNVEV (reference sequence). CDR3 sequence: CASQDPLRNEQYF. CDR3 sequence (DNA): TGTGCCAGCCAAGATCCACTCCGCAACGAGCAGTACTTC.

V gene TRBV7-6 combines with J gene TRBJ2-3, with D possibly TRBD1 on 5 matching bases. Trimming stripped 7 bases from V and 2 bases from J, with 16 bases between. CDR3 size: 15 residues. The V gene's germline CDR1 is SGHVS and CDR2 FNYEAQ. CDR3 bases: TGTGCCAGCACCCTAGGGGCAGACCCCACAGATACGCAGTATTTT. This gives the protein CASTLGADPTDTQYF.

This rearrangement joins TRBV13 to TRBJ1-2; 9 bases fit TRBD1. With 0 bases clipped from V and 8 bases from J, the junction kept 13 bases outside the gene matches. The CDR3 has 17 amino acids. Germline lookup yields CDR1 PRHDT and CDR2 FYEKMQ (reference sequence). CDR3 nucleotides: TGTGCCAGCAGCTTAGGCCCGAAGATCGGGACAGGGAGCGGCTACACCTTC. Translating gives CASSLGPKIGTGSGYTF.

The chain carries TRBV15 and TRBJ1-5, with D perhaps TRBD1 (6 bases). This CDR3 comprises 16 residues. Germline-derived CDR1 and CDR2 are LNHNV and YYDKDF (reference sequence). With 2 bases removed from V and 5 bases from J, the gap between germline ends came to 16 bases. As DNA, the CDR3 is TGTGCCACCAGCAGACAAAGACAAACAGGGTATCAGCCCCAGCATTTT. Amino acids: CATSRQRQTGYQPQHF.

V usage is TRBV7-9 and J usage is TRBJ1-5; D ambiguous. This CDR3 is 15 amino acids long. Trimming took off 0 bases at V and 4 bases at J, with 10 bases between the two ends. In germline, CDR1 is SEHNR, CDR2 FQNEAQ (reference sequence). As DNA, the CDR3 is TGTGCCAGCAGCTTAGCGACAATTGGGAATCAGCCCCAGCATTTT. It translates to CASSLATIGNQPQHF.

V is TRBV18 and J is TRBJ2-2; 7 bases align to TRBD2. The CDR3 spans 15 residues. After removal of 3 bases from V and 1 base from J, the junction contained 2 bases not matched to a gene. Per germline, CDR1 KGHSH and CDR2 LQKENI. The CDR3: CASSPGLLNTGELFF. In DNA, the CDR3 is TGTGCCAGCTCACCGGGACTATTGAACACCGGGGAGCTGTTTTTT.

The V gene is TRBV15, the J gene TRBJ1-3; TRBD1 agrees at 7 bases. Germline V gene sequence: CDR1 LNHNV, CDR2 YYDKDF (reference sequence). The CDR3 length is 16 residues. With V trimmed by 0 bases and J by 1 base, 3 bases remained unmatched. The CDR3 DNA reads TGTGCCACCAGCAGAGAACAGGGACAGTCTGGAAACACCATATATTTT. As protein: CATSREQGQSGNTIYF.

The CDR3 DNA reads as TGTGCCAGCTCCCTTCCTGGAGCCGGGGAGCTGTTTTTT. Its protein is CASSLPGAGELFF. This chain links TRBV18 with TRBJ2-2, with D unclear. The ends were cut back, 6 bases at V and 6 bases at J, with 11 bases in the middle. Germline CDR1 reads KGHSH; CDR2 reads LQKENI. CDR3 length: 13 residues.

The rearrangement joins TRBV5-1 to TRBJ1-1; D is unresolved. CDR1 SGHRS and CDR2 YFSETQ come from the germline V gene. The V end was cut by 7 bases, the J end by 1 base, with 11 bases between. CDR3 length: 13 residues. The DNA for the CDR3 is TGCGCCAGCTTTGGCATTACGAACACTGAAGCTTTCTTT. Protein: CASFGITNTEAFF.

This sequence joins TRBV2 and TRBJ1-1, with 8 nucleotides matching TRBD1. Germline V gene data show CDR1 as SNHLY and CDR2 as FYNNEI. The CDR3 consists of 15 residues. The junction had 6 bases not matched to a gene; V was cut back by 5 bases and J by 1 base. CDR3 region: CASSSLGQGNTEAFF. The DNA for the CDR3 is TGTGCCAGCAGTTCCCTCGGACAGGGGAACACTGAAGCTTTCTTT.

V and J are TRBV19 and TRBJ1-5, with TRBD1 identical over 7 bases. Trimming removed 3 bases from V and 6 bases from J; junction bases left unmatched: 5. CDR3 length equals 14 residues. Germline V CDR1 and CDR2: LNHDA, SQIVND (reference sequence). The CDR3 coding sequence is TGTGCCAGTAGTATCCAAGGGGGCAGTCAGCCCCAGCATTTT. Translated: CASSIQGGSQPQHF.

The CDR3 DNA reads TGTGCCAGCGCCTATCCCCCGGGAATCAACACTGAAGCTTTCTTT. Amino acids: CASAYPPGINTEAFF. The chain recombines TRBV6-1 with TRBJ1-1; D remains ambiguous. The V end lost 8 bases, the J end lost 2 bases, and 18 bases lay between the germline ends. The CDR3 consists of 15 residues. CDR1 and CDR2 (germline): MNHNS, SASEGT.